This T cell receptor (beta chain) was observed in a study of blood T cell repertoires in COVID-19. The wider study: T cells, B-cell-depleted T cells, or PBMCs provided the cDNA or gDNA that served as material.

In the study's own analysis: Reference gene primers were amplified, and this amplification served to estimate nucleated cell counts. The assay was immunoSEQ multiplex PCR, and TCRdb's table has in-frame clones only and misses some. V, J and clone size are taken as reported in that table, and D and trimming were inferred from the DNA itself. The sample has about 250,000 clones, around 90% seen once. CDR1 SGHKS and CDR2 YYEKEE come from the germline V gene (reference sequence). The CDR3 has 15 residues. Between the trimmed V and J ends, which lost 0 bases and 2 bases, there was a span of 9 bases. The J gene is TRBJ2-1, the V gene TRBV5-5; TRBD1 might be the D (5 bases). Material for sequencing was peripheral blood. This receptor was taken from a woman aged 25-40 years with acute or convalescent COVID-19. The CDR3, as DNA: TGTGCCAGCAGCTTGGGGGAAGGGGCCTACAATGAGCAGTTCTTC. Translation gives CASSLGEGAYNEQFF.